This record covers a single T cell receptor beta chain. No antigen is known for it. These data come from a study of cytomegalovirus exposure and HLA in healthy donors. The PCR employed 60 Vbeta primers together with 13 Jbeta primers. In the authors' workflow: In a later analysis, roughly 11 million of tens of millions of unique beta chains occurred in at least two donors. This table comes from immunoSEQ multiplex PCR, and its TCRdb copy is limited to in-frame clones, with some not included. The DNA gave D and trimming, while V, J and clone size come from that table. Among about 150,000 clones listed, 80% were seen once. CDR1 is MNHNS, CDR2 SASEGT, per germline. Unmatched junction bases numbered 3, after V lost 1 base and J lost 3 bases. The CDR3 has 15 amino acids. Study outcomes and limitations: Only CMV serostatus was available as immune exposure information. Some segments of the V type, notably TRBV6-2 and TRBV6-3, were excluded as indistinguishable. Some TCR beta chains (roughly 150 of them) were listed as cytomegalovirus-associated.

The specimen was PBMCs. This chain connects TRBV6-1 to TRBJ2-5; 9 nucleotides line up with TRBD1. This clonotype was sampled from a man aged 25 to 40 in good health and CMV-seropositive. This CDR3 reads CASSEVGTGKETQYF. Written as DNA, the CDR3 is TGTGCCAGCAGTGAAGTCGGGACAGGGAAAGAGACCCAGTACTTC.